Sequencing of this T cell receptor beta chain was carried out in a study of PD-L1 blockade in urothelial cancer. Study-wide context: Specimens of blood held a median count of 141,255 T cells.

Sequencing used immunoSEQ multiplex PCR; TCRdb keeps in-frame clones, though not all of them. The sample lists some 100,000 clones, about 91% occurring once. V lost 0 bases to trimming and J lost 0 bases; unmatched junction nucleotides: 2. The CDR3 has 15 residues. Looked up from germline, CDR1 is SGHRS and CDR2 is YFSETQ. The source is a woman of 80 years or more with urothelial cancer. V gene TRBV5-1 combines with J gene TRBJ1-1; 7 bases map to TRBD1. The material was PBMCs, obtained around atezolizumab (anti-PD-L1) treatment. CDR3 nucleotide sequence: TGCGCCAGCAGCTTGGAGGGACAGTTGAACACTGAAGCTTTCTTT. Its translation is CASSLEGQLNTEAFF.